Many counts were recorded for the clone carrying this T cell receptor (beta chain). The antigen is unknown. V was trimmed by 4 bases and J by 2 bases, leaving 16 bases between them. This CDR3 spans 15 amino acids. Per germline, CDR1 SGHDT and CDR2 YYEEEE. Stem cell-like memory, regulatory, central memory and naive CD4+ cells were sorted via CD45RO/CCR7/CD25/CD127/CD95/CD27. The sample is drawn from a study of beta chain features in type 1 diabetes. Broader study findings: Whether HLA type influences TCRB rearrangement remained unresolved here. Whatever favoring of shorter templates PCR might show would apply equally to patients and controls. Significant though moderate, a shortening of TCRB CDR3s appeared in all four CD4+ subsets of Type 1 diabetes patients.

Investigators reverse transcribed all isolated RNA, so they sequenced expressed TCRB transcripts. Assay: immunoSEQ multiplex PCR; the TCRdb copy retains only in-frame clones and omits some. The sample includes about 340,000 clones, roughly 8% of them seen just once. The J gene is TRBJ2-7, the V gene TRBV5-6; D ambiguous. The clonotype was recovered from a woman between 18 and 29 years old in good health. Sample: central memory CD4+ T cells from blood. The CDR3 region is CASSPPKGPTYEQYF. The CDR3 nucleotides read TGTGCCAGCAGCCCCCCGAAAGGGCCTACCTACGAGCAGTACTTC.